The following is a TCR beta chain sequence with its context. This record comes from a study of blood T cell repertoires in COVID-19. Background on the study: PBMCs, B-cell-depleted T cells, or T cells were the source of the cDNA or gDNA that made up the material.

Clones were sequenced by immunoSEQ multiplex PCR, and TCRdb holds only the in-frame ones, with some missing. Among about 250,000 clones listed, just under 85% were seen once. V dropped 2 bases and J dropped 8 bases, with 12 bases sitting between them. The germline gives CDR1 GTSNPN, CDR2 SVGIG (reference sequence). This CDR3 is 12 amino acids long. The chain couples TRBV30 to TRBJ1-2, with D unclear. The sequenced material came from peripheral blood. The TCR comes from a man older than 75 with acute or convalescent COVID-19. The CDR3 reads CAWSPGAGGYTF. The CDR3, as DNA: TGTGCCTGGAGTCCCGGTGCGGGGGGCTACACCTTC.